This is a list of T cell receptor beta chains from one sample in a study of blood T cell repertoires in COVID-19. The protocol was immunoSEQ multiplex PCR, while the TCRdb copy is restricted to in-frame clones and leaves out a portion. The sample shows 250,000 to 400,000 clones, 70% to 90% of them seen only once. Source material: peripheral blood. All receptors come from a woman aged 25-40 years with COVID-19, enrolled during active disease. CDR3s include the opening cysteine and the closing phenylalanine or tryptophan. Clone size, where shown, is once, few, many, or a class for clones that have expanded.

V	size	length	J	CDR3
TRBV7-2	-	14	TRBJ2-1	CASSTGLAGGLQFF
TRBV7-2	-	16	TRBJ2-7	CASSLATWGGPYEQYF
TRBV7-9	-	14	TRBJ2-1	CASSPVEGVNEQFF
TRBV19	-	15	TRBJ2-7	CASSIGAGLSYEQYF
TRBV30	-	15	TRBJ2-2	CAWSGQSANTGELFF
TRBV6-5	few	13	TRBJ1-2	CASSYSLQYGYTF
TRBV19	few	15	TRBJ1-6	CASSIKPGSNSPLHF
TRBV19	-	13	TRBJ1-1	CASSIDISRSAFF
TRBV12-5	-	20	TRBJ2-1	CASGFVPRDRGRGPFNEQFF
TRBV5-1	-	17	TRBJ2-4	CASSLAGVGTGENIQYF
TRBV6-6	-	15	TRBJ1-3	CASSYSSSSGNTIYF
TRBV29-1	-	11	TRBJ1-2	CSVEERYGYTF
TRBV11-2	-	16	TRBJ1-1	CASSLRSRAANTEAFF
TRBV20-1	-	11	TRBJ2-5	CSARDAGAQYF
TRBV3-1/TRBV3-2	-	17	TRBJ1-2	CASSQLRTANFNYGYTF
TRBV7-9	-	13	TRBJ1-1	CASSLTVNTEAFF
TRBV6-2/TRBV6-3	-	17	TRBJ2-5	CASSSPSGGPFRGTQYF
TRBV11-3	-	16	TRBJ2-7	CASSLGGTAAPYEQYF
TRBV18	-	18	TRBJ2-6	CASSPYTPLEDWANVLTF
TRBV5-4	-	14	TRBJ2-3	CASSSGQGRDTQYF
TRBV5-1	-	17	TRBJ2-3	CASSSGTSGLSTDTQYF
TRBV6-2/TRBV6-3	-	15	TRBJ2-3	CASSPRGWSTDTQYF
TRBV28	-	15	TRBJ1-2	CASSLEVILNYGYTF
TRBV20-1	-	11	TRBJ1-1	CSARAGFEAFF
TRBV6-5	-	14	TRBJ1-1	CASSLHQGGPEAFF
TRBV7-2	-	15	TRBJ2-7	CASSSRDTITYEQYF
TRBV5-4	-	16	TRBJ2-1	CASSLAPQGGGNEQFF
TRBV9	-	15	TRBJ2-5	CASSTPGGLQETQYF
TRBV9	-	15	TRBJ2-1	CASSVTGASYNEQFF
TRBV7-2	-	16	TRBJ2-1	CASSLGGLAGGNEQFF
TRBV19	-	12	TRBJ2-7	CASSQGAYEQYF
TRBV21-1	-	17	TRBJ2-1	CASSNPSSGETYNEQFF
TRBV19	-	13	TRBJ2-2	CASGRGEVGELFF
TRBV28	-	13	TRBJ1-1	CASSRAGATEAFF
TRBV13	-	13	TRBJ2-1	CASSFTQGNEQFF
TRBV27	-	13	TRBJ1-6	CASSLGGGSPLHF
TRBV21-1	-	17	TRBJ2-2	CASSSLCHRNPTGELFF
TRBV2	-	12	TRBJ1-1	CASGTANTEAFF
TRBV7-2	-	14	TRBJ1-2	CASSLEGRDHGYTF
TRBV19	-	15	TRBJ1-2	CASRTMTGGDYGYTF
TRBV19	-	13	TRBJ2-5	CANHQGKPETQYF
TRBV27	-	13	TRBJ1-1	CASSRTLNTEAFF
TRBV7-8	-	13	TRBJ1-2	CASSLRAGYGYTF
TRBV27	once	12	TRBJ2-5	CASMGSQETQYF
TRBV5-8	once	14	TRBJ1-3	CASSMRPDGNTIYF
TRBV4-1	-	15	TRBJ1-5	CASSQLDSSNQPQHF
TRBV2	-	16	TRBJ2-7	CASSDDGLAGGLEQYF
TRBV11-1	-	13	TRBJ1-1	CASSLGGGAEAFF
TRBV7-6	-	18	TRBJ2-1	CASSLGSIDDSTYNEQFF
TRBV11-2	-	18	TRBJ1-4	CASSLRFGGTATNEKLFF
TRBV5-6	once	14	TRBJ1-1	CASSLEAPGTTAFF
TRBV5-1	-	12	TRBJ1-2	CASSSGNYGYTF
TRBV2	-	13	TRBJ1-2	CAGRLRDRGGYTF
TRBV3-1/TRBV3-2	-	14	TRBJ2-5	CASSQADYRETQYF
TRBV7-2	-	15	TRBJ2-1	CASSLERGINNEQFF
TRBV5-5	once	14	TRBJ1-1	CASSYQGAGTEAFF
TRBV6-5	-	13	TRBJ1-2	CASRPGTDYGYTF
TRBV2	-	13	TRBJ1-2	CASSEMRREGYTF
TRBV27	-	13	TRBJ2-4	CASSPDPGNIQYF
TRBV7-6	-	18	TRBJ2-1	CASSLGSSMGTPYNEQFF